This TCR beta chain was observed in a study of OX40 agonist ivuxolimab in advanced cancers. Measured with immunoSEQ multiplex PCR; TCRdb has only the in-frame clones, and not every one. Here the sample spans around 6,100 clones, 77% being singletons. The count of this clone is one. Its target is unknown. Whole-study findings and limits: Expansion of clones was among the lowest in partial responders at 0.1-3.0 mg/kg. Expanded clones were, on average, more numerous among CD8+ T cells than CD4+. At doses 0.1 to 3.0 mg/kg, CD4+ and CD8+ clones expanded.

This sequence was found in an adult with an advanced solid tumor such as melanoma, head and neck, liver or kidney cancer. The material was CD4+ or CD8+ T cells sorted from blood, obtained in a trial of the OX40 agonist ivuxolimab.

CDR3 sequence: CASSEYGNSPLHF. CDR3 sequence (DNA): TGTGCCAGCAGTGAATACGGGAATTCACCCCTCCACTTT. The V and J genes are TRBV25-1 and TRBJ1-6; D is undetermined. CDR3 length: 13 amino acids. The germline gives CDR1 MGHDK, CDR2 SYGVNS. V was clipped by 0 bases and J by 7 bases, with 4 bases between them.